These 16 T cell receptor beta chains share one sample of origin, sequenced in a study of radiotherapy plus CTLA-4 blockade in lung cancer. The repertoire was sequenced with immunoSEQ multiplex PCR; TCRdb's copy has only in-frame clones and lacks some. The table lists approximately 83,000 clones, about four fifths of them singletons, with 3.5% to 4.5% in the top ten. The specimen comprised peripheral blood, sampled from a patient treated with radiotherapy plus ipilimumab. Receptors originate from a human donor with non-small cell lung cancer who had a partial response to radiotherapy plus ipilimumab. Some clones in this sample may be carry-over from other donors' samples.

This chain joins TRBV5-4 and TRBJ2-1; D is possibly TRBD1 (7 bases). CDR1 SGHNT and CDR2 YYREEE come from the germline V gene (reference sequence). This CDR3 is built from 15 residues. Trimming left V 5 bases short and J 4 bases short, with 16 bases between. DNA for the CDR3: TGTGCCAGCAGGGGGGCGGGACAGAGTTACAATGAGCAGTTCTTC. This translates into CASRGAGQSYNEQFF. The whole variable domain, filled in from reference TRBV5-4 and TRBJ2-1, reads ETGVTQSPTHLIKTRGQQVTLRCSSQSGHNTVSWYQQALGQGPQFIFQYYREEENGRGNFPPRFSGLQFPNYSSELNVNALELDDSALYLCASRGAGQSYNEQFFGPGTRLTVL.

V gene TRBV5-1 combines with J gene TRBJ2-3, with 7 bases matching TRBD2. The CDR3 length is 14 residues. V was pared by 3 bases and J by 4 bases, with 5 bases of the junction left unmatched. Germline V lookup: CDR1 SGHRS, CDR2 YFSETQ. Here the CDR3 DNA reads TGCGCCAGCAGCTCCGGCGGGGGTCCAGATACGCAGTATTTT. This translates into CASSSGGGPDTQYF.

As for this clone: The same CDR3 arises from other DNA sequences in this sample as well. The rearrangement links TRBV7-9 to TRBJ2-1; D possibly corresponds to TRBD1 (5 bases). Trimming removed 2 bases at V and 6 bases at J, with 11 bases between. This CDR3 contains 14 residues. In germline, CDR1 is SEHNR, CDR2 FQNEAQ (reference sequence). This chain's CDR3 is CASSLRGSGNEQFF. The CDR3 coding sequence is TGTGCCAGCAGCTTAAGGGGCTCCGGCAATGAGCAGTTCTTC.

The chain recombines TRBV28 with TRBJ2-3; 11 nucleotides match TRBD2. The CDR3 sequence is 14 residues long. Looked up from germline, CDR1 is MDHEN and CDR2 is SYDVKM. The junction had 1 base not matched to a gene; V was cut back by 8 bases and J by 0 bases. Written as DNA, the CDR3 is TGTGCCAGCGGGACTAGCGGAAGCACAGATACGCAGTATTTT. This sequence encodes CASGTSGSTDTQYF.

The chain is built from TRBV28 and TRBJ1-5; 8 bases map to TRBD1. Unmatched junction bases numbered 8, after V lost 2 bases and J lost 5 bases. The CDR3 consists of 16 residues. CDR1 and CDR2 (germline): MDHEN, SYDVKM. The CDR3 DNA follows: TGTGCCAGCAGTTTACAGGGGGCGTTCGTGGATCAGCCCCAGCATTTT. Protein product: CASSLQGAFVDQPQHF.

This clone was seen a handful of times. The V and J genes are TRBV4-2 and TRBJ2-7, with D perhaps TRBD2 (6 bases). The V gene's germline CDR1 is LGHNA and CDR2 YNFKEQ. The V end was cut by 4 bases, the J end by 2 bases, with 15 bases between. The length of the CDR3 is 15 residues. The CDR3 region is CASSREEGFPYEQYF. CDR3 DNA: TGTGCCAGCAGCCGAGAGGAGGGCTTCCCCTACGAGCAGTACTTC.

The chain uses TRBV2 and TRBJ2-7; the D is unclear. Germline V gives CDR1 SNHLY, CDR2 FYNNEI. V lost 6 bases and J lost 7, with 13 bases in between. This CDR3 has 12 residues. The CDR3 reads CASRSDTREQYF. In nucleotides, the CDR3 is TGTGCCAGCAGGAGCGATACGCGGGAGCAGTACTTC. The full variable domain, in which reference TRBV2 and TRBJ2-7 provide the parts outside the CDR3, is EPEVTQTPSHQVTQMGQEVILRCVPISNHLYFYWYRQILGQKVEFLVSFYNNEISEKSEIFDDQFSVERPDGSNFTLKIRSTKLEDSAMYFCASRSDTREQYFGPGTRLTVT.

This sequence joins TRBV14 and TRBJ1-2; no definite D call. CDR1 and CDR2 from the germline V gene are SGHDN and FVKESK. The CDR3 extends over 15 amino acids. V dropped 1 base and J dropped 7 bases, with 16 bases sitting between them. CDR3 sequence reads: CASSQAGSRRIGYTF. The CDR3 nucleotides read TGTGCCAGCAGCCAAGCCGGGAGCCGCCGGATTGGCTACACCTTC.

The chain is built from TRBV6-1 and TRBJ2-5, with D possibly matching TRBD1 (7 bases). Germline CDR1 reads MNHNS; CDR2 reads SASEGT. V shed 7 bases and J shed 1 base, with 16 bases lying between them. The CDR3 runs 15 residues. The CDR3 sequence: CASIRGTALQETQYF. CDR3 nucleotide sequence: TGTGCCAGCATCCGCGGGACAGCCCTCCAAGAGACCCAGTACTTC.

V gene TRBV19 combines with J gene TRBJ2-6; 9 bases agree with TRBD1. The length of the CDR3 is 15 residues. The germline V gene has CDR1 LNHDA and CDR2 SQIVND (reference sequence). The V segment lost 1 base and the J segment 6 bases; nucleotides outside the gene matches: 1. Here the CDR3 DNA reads TGTGCCAGTAGTATAGCACAGGGGGCGGCCAACGTCCTGACTTTC. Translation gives CASSIAQGAANVLTF.

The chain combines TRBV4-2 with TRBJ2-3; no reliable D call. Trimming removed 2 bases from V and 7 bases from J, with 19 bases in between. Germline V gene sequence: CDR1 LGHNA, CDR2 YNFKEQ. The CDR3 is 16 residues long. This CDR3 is CASSQYDTEATNTQYF. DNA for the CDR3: TGTGCCAGCAGCCAATACGATACAGAAGCCACGAATACGCAGTATTTT.

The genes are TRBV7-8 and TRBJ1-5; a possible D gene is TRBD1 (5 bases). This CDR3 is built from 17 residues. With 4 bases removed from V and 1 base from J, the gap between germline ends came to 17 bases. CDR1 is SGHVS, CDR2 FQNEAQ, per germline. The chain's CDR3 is CASSSRPGGRSNQPQHF. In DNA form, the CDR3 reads TGTGCCAGCAGCTCGCGGCCGGGGGGAAGGAGCAATCAGCCCCAGCATTTT.

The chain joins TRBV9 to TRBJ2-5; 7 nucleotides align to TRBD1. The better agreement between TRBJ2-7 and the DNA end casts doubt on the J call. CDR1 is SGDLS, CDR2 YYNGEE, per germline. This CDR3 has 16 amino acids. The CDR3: CASSVRGDRATYEQYF. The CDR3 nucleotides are TGTGCCAGCAGCGTACGGGGAGACAGGGCGACTTACGAGCAGTACTTC.

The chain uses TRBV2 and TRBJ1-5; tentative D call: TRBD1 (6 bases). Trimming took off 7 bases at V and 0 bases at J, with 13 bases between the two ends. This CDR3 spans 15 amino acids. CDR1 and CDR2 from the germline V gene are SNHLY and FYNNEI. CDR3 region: CASNVQGISNQPQHF. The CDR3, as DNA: TGTGCCAGCAACGTACAGGGAATTAGCAATCAGCCCCAGCATTTT.

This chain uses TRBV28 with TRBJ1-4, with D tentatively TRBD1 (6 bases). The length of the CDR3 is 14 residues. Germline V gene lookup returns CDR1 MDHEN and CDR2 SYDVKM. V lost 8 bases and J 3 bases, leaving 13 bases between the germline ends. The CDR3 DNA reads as TGTGCCAGCCTAGGGGGGGCGGCTAATGAAAAACTGTTTTTT. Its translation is CASLGGAANEKLFF.

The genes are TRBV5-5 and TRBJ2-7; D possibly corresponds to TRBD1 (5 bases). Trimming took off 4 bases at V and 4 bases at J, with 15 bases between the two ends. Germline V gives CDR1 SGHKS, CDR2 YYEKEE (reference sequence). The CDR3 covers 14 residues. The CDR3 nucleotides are TGTGCCAGCAGCAGACAGTGGGCCCTTTACGAGCAGTACTTC. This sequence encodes CASSRQWALYEQYF.